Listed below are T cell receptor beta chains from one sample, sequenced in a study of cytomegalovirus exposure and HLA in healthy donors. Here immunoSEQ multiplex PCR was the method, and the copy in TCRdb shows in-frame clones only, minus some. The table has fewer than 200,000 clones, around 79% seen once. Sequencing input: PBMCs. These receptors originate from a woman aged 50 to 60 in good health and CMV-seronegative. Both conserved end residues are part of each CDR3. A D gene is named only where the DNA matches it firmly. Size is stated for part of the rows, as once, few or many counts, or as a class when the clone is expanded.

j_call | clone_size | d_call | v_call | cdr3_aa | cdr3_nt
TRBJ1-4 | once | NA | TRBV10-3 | CAISGREGGEKLFF | TGTGCCATCAGTGGGAGGGAAGGAGGTGAAAAACTGTTTTTT
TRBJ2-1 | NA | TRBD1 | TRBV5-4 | CASSLVRGTAKMNEQFF | TGTGCCAGCAGCTTGGTAAGGGGGACAGCCAAGATGAATGAGCAGTTCTTC
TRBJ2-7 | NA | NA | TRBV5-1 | CASRQGDEQYF | TGCGCCAGCAGACAGGGAGACGAGCAGTACTTC
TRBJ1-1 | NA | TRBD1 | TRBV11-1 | CASSLGATGVNTEAFF | TGTGCCAGCAGCTTAGGGGCTACAGGGGTGAACACTGAAGCTTTCTTT
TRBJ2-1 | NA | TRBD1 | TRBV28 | CASSSTGGGLYNEQFF | TGTGCCAGCAGTTCGACAGGGGGCGGTCTCTACAATGAGCAGTTCTTC
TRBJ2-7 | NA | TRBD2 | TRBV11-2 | CASSLNPSGTYEQYF | TGTGCCAGCAGCTTAAATCCTAGCGGTACCTACGAGCAGTACTTC
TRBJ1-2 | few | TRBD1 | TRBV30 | CAWSPRGTANYGYTF | TGTGCCTGGAGCCCGAGAGGGACAGCTAACTATGGCTACACCTTC
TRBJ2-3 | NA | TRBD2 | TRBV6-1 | CASRSGGAGDTQYF | TGTGCCAGCAGGAGCGGGGGGGCCGGAGATACGCAGTATTTT
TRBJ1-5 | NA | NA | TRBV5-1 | CASSLVGTLNQPQHF | TGCGCCAGCAGCTTGGTCGGGACTCTCAATCAGCCCCAGCATTTT
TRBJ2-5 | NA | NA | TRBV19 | CASSPTRRGPQETQYF | TGTGCCAGTAGTCCCACCAGGCGGGGGCCTCAAGAGACCCAGTACTTC
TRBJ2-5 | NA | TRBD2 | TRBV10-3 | CAIRSSGGEETQYF | TGTGCCATCAGATCTTCGGGAGGCGAAGAGACCCAGTACTTC
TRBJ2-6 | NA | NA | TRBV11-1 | CASSLSRARTLSGANVLTF | TGTGCCAGCAGCCTCAGCAGGGCACGAACCCTCTCTGGGGCCAACGTCCTGACTTTC
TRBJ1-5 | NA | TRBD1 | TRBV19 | CASSLRGPGQQTYSNQPQHF | TGTGCCAGTAGCCTCCGGGGACCGGGACAGCAAACCTATAGCAATCAGCCCCAGCATTTT
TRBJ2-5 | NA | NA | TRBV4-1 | CASSQGGRGETQYF | TGCGCCAGCAGCCAAGGCGGACGGGGAGAGACCCAGTACTTC
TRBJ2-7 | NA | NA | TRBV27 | CASKAGGSYEQYF | TGTGCCAGCAAAGCAGGTGGCTCCTACGAGCAGTACTTC
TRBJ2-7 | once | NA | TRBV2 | CASSLTSFEQYF | TGTGCCAGCAGTCTCACTAGCTTCGAGCAGTACTTC
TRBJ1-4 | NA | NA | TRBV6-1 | CASGPALNEKLFF | TGTGCCAGTGGCCCCGCCCTTAATGAAAAACTGTTTTTT
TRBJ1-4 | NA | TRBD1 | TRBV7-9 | CASSSPGTGLGKLFF | TGTGCCAGCAGTTCCCCCGGGACAGGGCTGGGAAAACTGTTTTTT
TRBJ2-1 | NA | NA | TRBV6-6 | CASSYLTSLDEQFF | TGTGCCAGCAGTTACCTGACTAGTCTTGATGAGCAGTTCTTC
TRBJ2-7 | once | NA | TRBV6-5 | CASKERASYEQYF | TGTGCCAGCAAAGAGCGGGCCTCCTACGAGCAGTACTTC